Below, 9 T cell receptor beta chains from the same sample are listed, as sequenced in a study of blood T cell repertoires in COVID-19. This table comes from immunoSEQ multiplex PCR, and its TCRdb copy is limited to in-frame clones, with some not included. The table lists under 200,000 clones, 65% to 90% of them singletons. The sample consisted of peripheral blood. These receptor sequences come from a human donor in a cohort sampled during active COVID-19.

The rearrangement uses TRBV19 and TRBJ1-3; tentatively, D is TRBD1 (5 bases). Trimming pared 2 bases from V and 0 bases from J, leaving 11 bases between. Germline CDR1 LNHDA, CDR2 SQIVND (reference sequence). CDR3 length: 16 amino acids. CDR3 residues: CASSITGVSSGNTIYF. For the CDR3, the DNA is TGTGCCAGTAGTATAACGGGGGTCAGCTCTGGAAACACCATATATTTT.

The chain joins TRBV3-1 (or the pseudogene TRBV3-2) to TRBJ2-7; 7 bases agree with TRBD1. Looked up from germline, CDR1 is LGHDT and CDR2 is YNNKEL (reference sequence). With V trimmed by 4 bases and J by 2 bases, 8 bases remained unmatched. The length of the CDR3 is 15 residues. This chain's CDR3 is CASSPGTATTYEQYF. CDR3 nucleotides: TGTGCCAGCAGCCCGGGGACAGCGACCACCTACGAGCAGTACTTC.

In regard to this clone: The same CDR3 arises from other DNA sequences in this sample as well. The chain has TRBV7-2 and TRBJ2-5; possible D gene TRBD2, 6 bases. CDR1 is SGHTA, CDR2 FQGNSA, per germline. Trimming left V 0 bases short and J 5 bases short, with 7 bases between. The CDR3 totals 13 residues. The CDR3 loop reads CASSLAGGETQYF. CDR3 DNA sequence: TGTGCCAGCAGCTTAGCGGGAGGCGAGACCCAGTACTTC.

Here the CDR3 DNA reads TGCAGCGTAGGACAGGGGGCTGGAAACACCATATATTTT. Translation: CSVGQGAGNTIYF. V and J are TRBV29-1 and TRBJ1-3; the match to TRBD1 covers 10 bases. V was clipped by 6 bases and J by 2 bases; unmatched bases: 1. The CDR3 consists of 13 residues. Germline loops: CDR1 SQVTM, CDR2 ANQGSEA.

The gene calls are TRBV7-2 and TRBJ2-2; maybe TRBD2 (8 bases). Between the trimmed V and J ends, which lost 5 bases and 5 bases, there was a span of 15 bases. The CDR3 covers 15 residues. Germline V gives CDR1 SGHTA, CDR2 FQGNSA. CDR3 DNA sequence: TGTGCCAGCAGCCCGGGAGGGGGCCGGACCGGGGAGCTGTTTTTT. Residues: CASSPGGGRTGELFF.

The CDR3 DNA follows: TGTGCCAGCAGTGAAGCGCTGGGGAGGGGCTATGGCTACACCTTC. This codes for CASSEALGRGYGYTF. This sequence joins TRBV6-1 and TRBJ1-2; D is perhaps TRBD1 (5 bases). The germline CDR1 and CDR2 sequences are MNHNS and SASEGT. The CDR3 is 15 residues long. V lost 0 bases and J 4 bases, leaving 12 bases between the germline ends.

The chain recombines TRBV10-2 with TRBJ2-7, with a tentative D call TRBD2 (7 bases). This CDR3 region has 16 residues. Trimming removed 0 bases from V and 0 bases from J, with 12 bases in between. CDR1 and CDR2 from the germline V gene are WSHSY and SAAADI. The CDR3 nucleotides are TGCGCCAGCAGTGAGTCGAGGGGGGGCAGCTCCTACGAGCAGTACTTC. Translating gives CASSESRGGSSYEQYF.

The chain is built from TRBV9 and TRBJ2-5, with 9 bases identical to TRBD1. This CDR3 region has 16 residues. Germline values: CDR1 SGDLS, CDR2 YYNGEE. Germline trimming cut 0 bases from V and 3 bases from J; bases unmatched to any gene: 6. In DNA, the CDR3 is TGTGCCAGCAGCGTAGTCGGGACAGGGCAAGAAGAGACCCAGTACTTC. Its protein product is CASSVVGTGQEETQYF.

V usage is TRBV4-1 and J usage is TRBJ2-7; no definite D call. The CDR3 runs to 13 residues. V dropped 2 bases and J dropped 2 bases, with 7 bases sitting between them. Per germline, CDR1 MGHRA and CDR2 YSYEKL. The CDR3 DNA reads TGCGCCAGCAGCCAACCAGGCCCCTACGAGCAGTACTTC. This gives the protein CASSQPGPYEQYF.